These 23 T cell receptor beta chains came from one sample sequenced in a study of metastatic and nonmetastatic thyroid tumors. TCRdb reprocessed the PCR reads using MiXCR. The table includes 30,000 to 35,000 clones, 25% to 35% detected once. None of the patients had undergone any treatment ahead of thyroid surgery. The specimen sequenced was blood. All receptors derive from a female donor with papillary thyroid cancer or a benign thyroid nodule (not recorded which). Some clones in this sample may be carry-over from other donors' samples.

This clone has more than one count but fewer than ten. The chain has TRBV28 and TRBJ1-5; 7 positions match TRBD1. Germline V CDR1 and CDR2: MDHEN, SYDVKM. CDR3 size: 16 residues. The V and J ends lost 5 bases and 0 bases, in that order; junction bases with no gene match: 7. In nucleotides, the CDR3 is TGTGCCAGCAGTCTACGACAGGGCAATAGCAATCAGCCCCAGCATTTT. It specifies CASSLRQGNSNQPQHF. Together with reference TRBV28 and TRBJ1-5, the CDR3 gives the full variable domain: DVKVTQSSRYLVKRTGEKVFLECVQDMDHENMFWYRQDPGLGLRLIYFSYDVKMKEKGDIPEGYSVSREKKERFSLILESASTNQTSMYLCASSLRQGNSNQPQHFGDGTRLSIL.

The rearrangement uses TRBV5-1 and TRBJ2-7; tentative D call: TRBD1 (6 bases). V lost 3 bases, J lost 5 bases, and 15 bases lay in between. There are 14 residues in the CDR3. The germline CDR1 and CDR2 sequences are SGHRS and YFSETQ. The CDR3 is CASSWQGPTDEQYF. The CDR3 region has the DNA TGCGCCAGCAGCTGGCAGGGGCCTACAGACGAGCAGTACTTC.

The genes are TRBV20-1 and TRBJ2-1; 13 bases align to TRBD2. CDR1 and CDR2 from the germline V gene are DFQATT and SNEGSKA (reference sequence). The CDR3 is made up of 15 amino acids. V lost 4 bases to trimming and J lost 8 bases; unmatched junction nucleotides: 8. The CDR3: CSANTGLAGDDEQFF. DNA of the CDR3: TGCAGTGCTAACACAGGACTAGCGGGAGATGATGAGCAGTTCTTC.

The chain recombines TRBV5-1 with TRBJ2-7; TRBD2 matches at 9 bases. V lost 4 bases, J lost 5 bases, and 7 bases stayed unmatched. Germline V gives CDR1 SGHRS, CDR2 YFSETQ. This CDR3 has 14 amino acids. Written as DNA, the CDR3 is TGCGCCAGCAGCATTAGCGGGAGTACCCACGAGCAGTACTTC. Translation gives CASSISGSTHEQYF.

This clone was found many times. J is TRBJ2-7 and V is TRBV13, with TRBD2 matching 11 bases. CDR3 length: 14 residues. V was pared by 6 bases and J by 3 bases, with 4 bases of the junction left unmatched. CDR1 is PRHDT, CDR2 FYEKMQ, per germline (reference sequence). The DNA for the CDR3 is TGTGCCAGCAGTACCGGGACTAGCGGCTACGAGCAGTACTTC. Amino acids: CASSTGTSGYEQYF.

This clone was seen a few times. V is TRBV6-1 and J is TRBJ1-1; the D gene is possibly TRBD1 (6 bases). Germline assignment: CDR1 MNHNS and CDR2 SASEGT. The V and J ends lost 6 bases and 1 base respectively, with 18 bases between them. This CDR3 region has 16 residues. This CDR3 is CASSWGQGRENTEAFF. The CDR3 coding sequence is TGTGCCAGCAGCTGGGGGCAGGGGAGGGAGAACACTGAAGCTTTCTTT.

The chain recombines TRBV7-8 with TRBJ2-7, with TRBD2 as a possible D gene (5 bases). Trimming pared 8 bases from V and 7 bases from J, leaving 18 bases between. The CDR3 is 13 residues long. Looked up from germline, CDR1 is SGHVS and CDR2 is FQNEAQ. For the CDR3, the DNA is TGTGCCAGCCGCGCCAAGGGAGTGTGGGAGCAGTACTTC. Protein product: CASRAKGVWEQYF. Based on the CDR3 plus reference TRBV7-8 and TRBJ2-7, the full variable domain is GAGVSQSPRYKVAKRGQDVALRCDPISGHVSLFWYQQALGQGPEFLTYFQNEAQLDKSGLPSDRFFAERPEGSVSTLKIQRTQQEDSAVYLCASRAKGVWEQYFGPGTRLTVT.

The chain is built from TRBV20-1 and TRBJ2-3; a possible D gene is TRBD2 (5 bases). Germline V lookup: CDR1 DFQATT, CDR2 SNEGSKA (reference sequence). The V gene lost 1 base and the J gene lost 6 bases, with 11 bases spanning the gap. The CDR3 extends over 13 amino acids. CDR3 sequence reads: CSARGPGKDTQYF. Written as DNA, the CDR3 is TGCAGTGCTAGAGGGCCCGGGAAGGATACGCAGTATTTT.

The V call is TRBV12-3 or TRBV12-4, the J call TRBJ1-5, with D unresolved. This CDR3 spans 15 amino acids. V dropped 0 bases and J dropped 6 bases, with 12 bases sitting between them. CDR3 region: CASSLAALGLQPQHF. Here the CDR3 DNA reads TGTGCCAGCAGTTTAGCGGCTCTCGGGCTTCAGCCCCAGCATTTT.

This clone was recorded a few times. The J gene is TRBJ2-7, the V gene TRBV2, with a possible D match to TRBD1 (6 bases). CDR1 is SNHLY, CDR2 FYNNEI, per germline. The CDR3 runs to 13 residues. V lost 4 bases, J lost 12 bases, and 19 bases lay in between. The CDR3 reads CASSADRISSRYF. The CDR3 DNA follows: TGTGCCAGCAGTGCCGACAGGATTTCAAGTCGGTACTTC.

This clone was observed a few times. The junction does not match germline at one end; this may be a read error. This sequence joins TRBV6-1 and TRBJ1-3; TRBD1 might be the D (5 bases). CDR1 is MNHNS, CDR2 SASEGT, per germline. The CDR3 has 11 residues. The chain's CDR3 is CAGAGGNTIYF. The CDR3 nucleotides are TGCGCCGGGGCAGGGGGAAACACCATATATTTT.

At least ten counts were recorded for this clone. The genes are TRBV20-1 and TRBJ2-7, with D uncertain. V gave up 0 bases and J gave up 11 bases, with 11 bases separating them. The CDR3 covers 11 residues. From germline, CDR1 is DFQATT and CDR2 SNEGSKA (reference sequence). The chain's CDR3 is CSARDGRLEYF. In nucleotides, the CDR3 is TGCAGTGCTAGAGATGGGCGCTTAGAGTACTTC.

This clone was recorded many times. The chain links TRBV12-3 or TRBV12-4 to TRBJ1-1; 9 bases are a match to TRBD1. The CDR3 extends over 13 amino acids. Germline trimming cut 7 bases from V and 1 base from J; bases unmatched to any gene: 1. The DNA for the CDR3 is TGTGCCAGCACGGGACAGGGGAACACTGAAGCTTTCTTT. This translates into CASTGQGNTEAFF.

A few counts support this clone. The chain joins TRBV12-3 or TRBV12-4 to TRBJ1-6, with D hard to call. Trimming took off 3 bases at V and 4 bases at J, with 10 bases between the two ends. The CDR3 loop spans 15 amino acids. CDR3 residues: CASSFAGTYNSPLHF. CDR3 in DNA: TGTGCCAGCAGTTTCGCAGGCACTTATAATTCACCCCTCCACTTT.

This clone was picked up many times. This rearrangement joins TRBV7-6 to TRBJ2-1; D is perhaps TRBD1 (6 bases). V shed 5 bases and J shed 0 bases, with 11 bases lying between them. CDR3 length: 15 amino acids. Germline V gene data show CDR1 as SGHVS and CDR2 as FNYEAQ. CDR3 sequence reads: CASSEGVSSYNEQFF. DNA of the CDR3: TGTGCCAGCAGCGAGGGGGTTAGCTCCTACAATGAGCAGTTCTTC.

The chain combines TRBV25-1 with TRBJ2-7; D is perhaps TRBD2 (7 bases). The CDR3 extends over 16 amino acids. V was pared by 1 base and J by 6 bases, with 19 bases between. Per germline, CDR1 MGHDK and CDR2 SYGVNS. CDR3 sequence reads: CASSELGGAMRGEQYF. The CDR3 nucleotides are TGTGCCAGCAGTGAATTAGGGGGGGCGATGAGAGGCGAGCAGTACTTC.

This clone was counted a few times. The gene calls are TRBV30 and TRBJ1-6, with D maybe TRBD1 (6 bases). CDR1 GTSNPN and CDR2 SVGIG come from the germline V gene (reference sequence). CDR3 length equals 15 residues. Trimming shortened V by 0 bases and J by 3 bases, and 9 bases separated the two germline ends. CDR3 in DNA: TGTGCCTGGAGTGTACTGACAGGCTATAATTCACCCCTCCACTTT. As protein: CAWSVLTGYNSPLHF.

At least ten counts were recorded for this clone. A much larger clone lies one base from this, so it may be a read error. This chain connects TRBV2 to TRBJ2-5, with TRBD2 identical over 12 bases. Germline CDR1 SNHLY, CDR2 FYNNEI. This CDR3 contains 16 residues. CDR3 in amino acids: CASCAGLAGFQGTQYF. The CDR3, as DNA: TGTGCCAGCTGTGCGGGACTAGCGGGCTTCCAAGGGACCCAGTACTTC.

V gene TRBV11-2 combines with J gene TRBJ1-6, with TRBD1 matching over 7 bases. CDR3 length equals 14 residues. CDR1 is SGHAT and CDR2 is FQNNGV in the germline V gene. Trimming cost V 1 base and J 11 bases; bases outside gene matches: 5. CDR3 DNA sequence: TGTGCCAGCAGCTTAGGGGGACAGACAACACCCCTCCACTTT. It is translated as CASSLGGQTTPLHF.

The rearrangement uses TRBV6-4 and TRBJ1-3; the D gene is possibly TRBD1 (6 bases). In germline, CDR1 is MRHNA, CDR2 SNTAGT. This CDR3 is built from 14 residues. Trimming left V 3 bases short and J 4 bases short, with 10 bases between. Here the CDR3 DNA reads TGTGCCAGCAGTGAAACAGGGCCGGGAAACACCATATATTTT. This translates into CASSETGPGNTIYF.

This clone was found many times. The chain couples TRBV20-1 to TRBJ2-1; 7 positions agree with TRBD2. Germline CDR1 is DFQATT and CDR2 is SNEGSKA (reference sequence). CDR3 length: 16 amino acids. J lost 4 bases, V lost 1 base, and 10 bases had no gene match. The CDR3 sequence: CSARGSGLAEYNEQFF. For the CDR3, the DNA is TGCAGTGCTAGAGGTAGCGGTCTAGCGGAATACAATGAGCAGTTCTTC.

This clone has more than one count but fewer than ten. This may come from a read error, since a much larger clone is one base off. This chain connects TRBV18 to TRBJ1-6; maybe TRBD1 (6 bases). This CDR3 region has 15 residues. Germline values: CDR1 KGHSH, CDR2 LQKENI. This chain's CDR3 is CASSPTGLSNSPLRF. The CDR3 nucleotides are TGTGCCAGCTCACCAACAGGGTTGAGTAATTCACCCCTCCGCTTT.

By sample share, this clone is medium-sized. V gene TRBV5-1 combines with J gene TRBJ2-3; 13 bases fit TRBD2. Trimming removed 1 base from V and 5 bases from J; junction bases left unmatched: 4. The CDR3 is 16 amino acids. Germline V gives CDR1 SGHRS, CDR2 YFSETQ. The CDR3 DNA sequence: TGCGCCAGCAGCTTGACTAGCGGGAGGGTTCAAGATACGCAGTATTTT. Its translation is CASSLTSGRVQDTQYF.